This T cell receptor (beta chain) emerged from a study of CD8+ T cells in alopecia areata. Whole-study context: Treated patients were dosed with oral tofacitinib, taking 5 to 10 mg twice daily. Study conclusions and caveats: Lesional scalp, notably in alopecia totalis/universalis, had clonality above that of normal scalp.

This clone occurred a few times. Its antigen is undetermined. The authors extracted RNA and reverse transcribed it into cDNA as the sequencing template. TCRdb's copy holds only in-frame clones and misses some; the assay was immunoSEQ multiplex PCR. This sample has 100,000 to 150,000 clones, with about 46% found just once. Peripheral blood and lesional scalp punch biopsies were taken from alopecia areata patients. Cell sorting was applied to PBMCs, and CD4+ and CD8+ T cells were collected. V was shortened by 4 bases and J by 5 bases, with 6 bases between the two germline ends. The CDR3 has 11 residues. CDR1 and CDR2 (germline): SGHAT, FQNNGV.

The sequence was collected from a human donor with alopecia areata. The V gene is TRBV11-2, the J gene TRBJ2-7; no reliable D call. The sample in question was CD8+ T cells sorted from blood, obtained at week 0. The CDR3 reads CASSSVNEQYF. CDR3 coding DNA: TGTGCCAGCAGCTCCGTGAACGAGCAGTACTTC.